The present TCR beta chain was sequenced within a study of Tregs in tolerant kidney transplant recipients. Mixed chimerism was transient after nonmyeloablative marrow transplants from related graft donors. Germline assignment: CDR1 SGHVS and CDR2 FQNEAQ. The CDR3 consists of 15 residues. Trimming removed 5 bases at V and 6 bases at J, with 16 bases between. With respect to this clone: Its specificity is unknown.

Findings and limits, study-wide: Activated donor B cell expansion appeared to reveal the most relevant donor-specific TCRbeta repertoire.

Generated by immunoSEQ multiplex PCR, the TCRdb table keeps only in-frame clones and is missing some. The sample records about 64,000 clones, roughly 86% being singletons. Sequencing was performed on CD4+ T cells from blood (PBMCs), taken 6 months after the transplant. The sequence was obtained from a human patient who received a combined kidney and bone marrow transplant. Some T cells may be provided by the graft donor. The chain joins TRBV7-8 to TRBJ2-2, with a tentative D call TRBD1 (6 bases). CDR3: CASSRDPGVPGELFF. In nucleotides, the CDR3 is TGTGCCAGCAGCCGCGACCCAGGGGTTCCCGGGGAGCTGTTTTTT.